This T cell receptor (beta chain) was sequenced in a study of blood T cell repertoires in COVID-19 (dated by TCRdb to about 2020). About the investigation overall: Samples from collaborators originated in the United States, Italy and Spain and spanned both the acute and convalescent phases of COVID-19. The material from the prospective study consisted of cDNA or gDNA derived from T cells, B-cell-depleted T cells, or PBMCs. Subjects who had been exposed to COVID-19, were actively infected with it, or had recovered from it provided the deeply sampled blood TCRbeta repertoires that made up the dataset. The repertoires were released in a freely available public database intended as a resource for research on the immune response to SARS-CoV-2. The samples were drawn from the first 160 participants of the ongoing ImmuneRACE study and from some 1,300 subjects provided by 6 global collaborators. Nearly every sample came with metadata listing a de-identified subject ID, COVID-19 status, age in years and sex. HLA class I and class II types, where available, came from metadata supplied by the sample provider rather than from assay-based typing. Here is what the overall study found, with its caveats: Clinical and demographic metadata were provided uncurated, with the amount varying by source and participant.

The collaborating institutions used their own protocols to collect whole blood in K2EDTA tubes. Collaborator samples were shipped for TCRbeta analysis as frozen whole blood, isolated PBMCs, or DNA extracted from either sample type. With respect to this clone: It lacks a known antigen. Base qualities were left out, and no much larger clone turns up one base away.

The CDR3 runs 15 residues from the cysteine to the phenylalanine. This entry keeps only the CDR3 DNA: 45 bases, framed from base 1. As encoded in the germline V gene (reference sequence), CDR1 is SGHNT while CDR2 is YYREEE. After removal of 4 bases from V and 4 bases from J, the junction retains 7 bases not matched to a gene. TCRbeta CDR3 regions were amplified from genomic DNA using the immunoSEQ Assay, a bias-controlled multiplex PCR. The authors' pipeline ran thus. The number of nucleated cells in each sample was estimated by amplification of reference gene primers within the assay. To quantify the absolute abundance of each unique TCRbeta CDR3 rearrangement, sequence reads were collapsed and filtered. For each sample, productive Simpson clonality was calculated as the square root of Simpson's diversity index over productive rearrangements. Entries here come from immuneACCESS through TCRdb and include only in-frame sequences with V and J called. Some clones fail to appear in such tables; in the studies checked, an unresolved V gene covers under half of the shortfall, and the cause of the remainder is unknown. That table is the source of V, J and clone size, and D and trimming were worked out from the DNA. This sample comprises 60,000 or so clones, roughly 85% of them detected only once. The ten biggest clones cover 15% to 20% of the sample.

The sequencing sample was made of peripheral blood. The sequence is built from TRBV5-4 and TRBJ1-4; 7 bases in the junction line up with TRBD1. This receptor was identified in a human donor in a cohort sampled during active COVID-19. This receptor carries the CDR3 CASSLRNRGNEKLFF. At the DNA level, the sequence is TGTGCCAGCAGCCTCCGCAACAGGGGTAATGAAAAACTGTTTTTT.